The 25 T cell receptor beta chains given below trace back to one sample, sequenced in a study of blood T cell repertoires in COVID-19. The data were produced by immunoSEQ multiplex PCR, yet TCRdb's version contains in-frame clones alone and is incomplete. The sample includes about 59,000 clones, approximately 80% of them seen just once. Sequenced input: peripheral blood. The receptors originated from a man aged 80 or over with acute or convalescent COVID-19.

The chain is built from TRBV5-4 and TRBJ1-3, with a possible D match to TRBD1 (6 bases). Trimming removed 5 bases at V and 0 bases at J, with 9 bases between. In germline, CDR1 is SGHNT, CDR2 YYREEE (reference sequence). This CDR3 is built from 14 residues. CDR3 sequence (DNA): TGTGCCAGCAGGCGACAGGACTCTGGAAACACCATATATTTT. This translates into CASRRQDSGNTIYF.

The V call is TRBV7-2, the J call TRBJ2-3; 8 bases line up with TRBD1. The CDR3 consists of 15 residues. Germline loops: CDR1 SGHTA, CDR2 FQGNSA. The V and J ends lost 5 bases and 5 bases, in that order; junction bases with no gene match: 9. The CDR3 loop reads CASSLGGQAKDTQYF. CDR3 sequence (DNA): TGTGCCAGCAGCCTCGGGGGACAGGCTAAAGATACGCAGTATTTT.

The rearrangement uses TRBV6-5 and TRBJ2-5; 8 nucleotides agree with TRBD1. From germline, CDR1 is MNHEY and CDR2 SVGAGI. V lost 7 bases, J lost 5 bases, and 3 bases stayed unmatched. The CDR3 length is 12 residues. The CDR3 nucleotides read TGTGCCAGCAAGACAGGGGTGGAGACCCAGTACTTC. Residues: CASKTGVETQYF.

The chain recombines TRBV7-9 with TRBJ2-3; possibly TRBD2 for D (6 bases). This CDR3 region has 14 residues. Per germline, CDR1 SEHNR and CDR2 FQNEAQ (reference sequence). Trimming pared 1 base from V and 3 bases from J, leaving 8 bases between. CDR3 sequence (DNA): TGTGCCAGCAGCTTAGATCGGGGGACAGATACGCAGTATTTT. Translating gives CASSLDRGTDTQYF. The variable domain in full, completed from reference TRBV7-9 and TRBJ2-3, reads DTGVSQNPRHKITKRGQNVTFRCDPISEHNRLYWYRQTLGQGPEFLTYFQNEAQLEKSRLLSDRFSAERPKGSFSTLEIQRTEQGDSAMYLCASSLDRGTDTQYFGPGTRLTVL.

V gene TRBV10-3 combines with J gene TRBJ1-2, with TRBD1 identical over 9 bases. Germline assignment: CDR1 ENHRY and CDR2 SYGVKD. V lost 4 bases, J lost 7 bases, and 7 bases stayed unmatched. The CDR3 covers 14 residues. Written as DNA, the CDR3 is TGTGCCATCAGTGCCTCCGGGACAGGGTCTGGCTACACCTTC. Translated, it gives CAISASGTGSGYTF.

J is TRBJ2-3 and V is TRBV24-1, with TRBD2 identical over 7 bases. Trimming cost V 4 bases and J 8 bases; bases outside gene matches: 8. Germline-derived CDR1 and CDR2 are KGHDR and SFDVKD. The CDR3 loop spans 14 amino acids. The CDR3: CATSEAGLPGTQYF. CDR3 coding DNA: TGTGCCACCAGTGAAGCGGGACTCCCAGGTACGCAGTATTTT.

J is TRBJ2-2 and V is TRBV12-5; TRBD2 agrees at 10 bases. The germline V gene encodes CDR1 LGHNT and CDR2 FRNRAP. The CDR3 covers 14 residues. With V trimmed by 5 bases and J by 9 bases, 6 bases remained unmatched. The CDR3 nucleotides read TGTGCTAGTGGTCCTAGCGGGGGATTGAGGGAGCTGTTTTTT. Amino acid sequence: CASGPSGGLRELFF. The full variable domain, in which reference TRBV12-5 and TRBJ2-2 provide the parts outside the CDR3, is DARVTQTPRHKVTEMGQEVTMRCQPILGHNTVFWYRQTMMQGLELLAYFRNRAPLDDSGMPKDRFSAEMPDATLATLKIQPSEPRDSAVYFCASGPSGGLRELFFGEGSRLTVL.

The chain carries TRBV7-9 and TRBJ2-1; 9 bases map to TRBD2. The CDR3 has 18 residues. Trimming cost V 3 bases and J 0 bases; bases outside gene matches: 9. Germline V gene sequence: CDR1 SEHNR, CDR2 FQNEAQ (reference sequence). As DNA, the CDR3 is TGTGCCAGCAGCTTGGGGCTAGCGGGAAGGAGCTCCTACAATGAGCAGTTCTTC. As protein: CASSLGLAGRSSYNEQFF.

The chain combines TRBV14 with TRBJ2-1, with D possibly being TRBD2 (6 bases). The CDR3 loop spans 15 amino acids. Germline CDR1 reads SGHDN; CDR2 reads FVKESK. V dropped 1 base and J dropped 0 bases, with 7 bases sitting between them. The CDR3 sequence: CASSQVGGSYNEQFF. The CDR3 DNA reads TGTGCCAGCAGCCAAGTGGGGGGCTCCTACAATGAGCAGTTCTTC.

CDR3 in DNA: TGTGCCAGCTCGAGGGGCAGGGGGAACACTGAAGCTTTCTTT. Translating it yields CASSRGRGNTEAFF. This sequence joins TRBV11-3 and TRBJ1-1, with D possibly matching TRBD1 (6 bases). Trimming cost V 8 bases and J 1 base, with 14 bases left between them. The CDR3 contains 14 residues. Per the germline V gene, CDR1 is SGHNT and CDR2 is YENEEA.

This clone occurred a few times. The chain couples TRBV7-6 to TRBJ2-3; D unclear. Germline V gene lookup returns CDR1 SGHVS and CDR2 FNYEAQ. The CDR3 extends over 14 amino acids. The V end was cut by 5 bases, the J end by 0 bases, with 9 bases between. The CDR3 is CASSRFVSTDTQYF. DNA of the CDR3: TGTGCCAGCAGCCGTTTTGTTAGCACAGATACGCAGTATTTT.

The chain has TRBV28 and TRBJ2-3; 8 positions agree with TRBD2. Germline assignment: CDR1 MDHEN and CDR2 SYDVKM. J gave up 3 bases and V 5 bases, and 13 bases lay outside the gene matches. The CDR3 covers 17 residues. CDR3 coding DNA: TGTGCCAGCAGTCCCCCGAGTAGCGGGATACGGACAGATACGCAGTATTTT. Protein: CASSPPSSGIRTDTQYF.

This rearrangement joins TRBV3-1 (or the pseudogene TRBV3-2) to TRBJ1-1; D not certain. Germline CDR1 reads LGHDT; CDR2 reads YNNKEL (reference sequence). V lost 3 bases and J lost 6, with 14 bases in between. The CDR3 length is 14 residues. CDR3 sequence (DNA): TGTGCCAGCAGCCAGCCGGGCCGGGGATCTGAAGCTTTCTTT. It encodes CASSQPGRGSEAFF.

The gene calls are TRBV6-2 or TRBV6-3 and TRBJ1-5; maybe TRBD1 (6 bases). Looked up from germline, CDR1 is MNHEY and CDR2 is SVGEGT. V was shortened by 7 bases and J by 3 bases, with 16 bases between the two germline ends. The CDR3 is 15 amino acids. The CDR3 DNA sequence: TGTGCCAGCACCCCAGGGGAAGGACCCAATCAGCCCCAGCATTTT. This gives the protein CASTPGEGPNQPQHF.

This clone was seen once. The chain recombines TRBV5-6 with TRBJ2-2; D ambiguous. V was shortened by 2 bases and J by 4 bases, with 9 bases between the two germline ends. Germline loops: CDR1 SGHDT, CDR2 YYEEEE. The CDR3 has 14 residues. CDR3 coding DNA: TGTGCCAGCAGCTTCAACTACCGCACCGGGGAGCTGTTTTTT. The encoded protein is CASSFNYRTGELFF.

In nucleotides, the CDR3 is TGTGCCTGGAGTGATATGAACACTGAAGCTTTCTTT. Amino acid sequence: CAWSDMNTEAFF. The J gene is TRBJ1-1, the V gene TRBV30, with no clear D. There are 12 residues in the CDR3. The ends were cut back, 1 base at V and 0 bases at J, with 3 bases in the middle. Germline V gives CDR1 GTSNPN, CDR2 SVGIG (reference sequence).

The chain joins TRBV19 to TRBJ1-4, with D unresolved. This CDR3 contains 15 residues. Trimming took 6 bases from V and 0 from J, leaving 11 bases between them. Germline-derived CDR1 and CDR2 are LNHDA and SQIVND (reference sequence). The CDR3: CASSTLASTNEKLFF. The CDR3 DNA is TGTGCCAGTAGCACACTAGCGTCAACTAATGAAAAACTGTTTTTT.

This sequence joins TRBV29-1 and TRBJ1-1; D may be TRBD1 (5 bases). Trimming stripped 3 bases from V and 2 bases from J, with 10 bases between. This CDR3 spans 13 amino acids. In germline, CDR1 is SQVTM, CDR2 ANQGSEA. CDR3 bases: TGCAGCGTTGAGGCGCAGGGCAACACTGAAGCTTTCTTT. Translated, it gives CSVEAQGNTEAFF. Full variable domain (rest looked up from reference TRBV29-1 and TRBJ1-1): SAVISQKPSRDICQRGTSLTIQCQVDSQVTMMFWYRQQPGQSLTLIATANQGSEATYESGFVIDKFPISRPNLTFSTLTVSNMSPEDSSIYLCSVEAQGNTEAFFGQGTRLTVV.

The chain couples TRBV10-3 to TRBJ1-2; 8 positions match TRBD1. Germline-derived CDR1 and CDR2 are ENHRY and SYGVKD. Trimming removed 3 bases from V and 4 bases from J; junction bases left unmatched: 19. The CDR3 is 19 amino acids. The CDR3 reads CAISDISKPGQGLAYGYTF. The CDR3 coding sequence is TGTGCCATCAGTGACATTAGCAAACCTGGACAGGGATTAGCCTATGGCTACACCTTC.

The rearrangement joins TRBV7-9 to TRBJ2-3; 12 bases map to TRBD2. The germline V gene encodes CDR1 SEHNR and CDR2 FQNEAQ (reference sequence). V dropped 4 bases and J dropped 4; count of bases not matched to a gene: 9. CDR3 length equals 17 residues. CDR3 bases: TGTGCCAGCAGCTCTCCCCTAGCGGGGGGGGAAGCAGATACGCAGTATTTT. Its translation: CASSSPLAGGEADTQYF.

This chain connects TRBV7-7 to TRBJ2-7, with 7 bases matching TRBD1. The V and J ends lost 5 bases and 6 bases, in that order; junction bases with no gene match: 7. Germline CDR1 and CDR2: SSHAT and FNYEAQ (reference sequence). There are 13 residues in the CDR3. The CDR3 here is CASSRNPGGEQYF. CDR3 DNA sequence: TGTGCCAGCAGCCGGAACCCAGGGGGCGAGCAGTACTTC.

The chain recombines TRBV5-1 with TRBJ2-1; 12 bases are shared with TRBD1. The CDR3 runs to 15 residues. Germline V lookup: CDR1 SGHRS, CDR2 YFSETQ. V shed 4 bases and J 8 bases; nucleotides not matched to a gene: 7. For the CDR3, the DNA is TGCGCCAGCAGCCCCGGGACAGGGGGCTTTGATGAGCAGTTCTTC. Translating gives CASSPGTGGFDEQFF. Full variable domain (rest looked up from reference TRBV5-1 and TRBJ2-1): KAGVTQTPRYLIKTRGQQVTLSCSPISGHRSVSWYQQTPGQGLQFLFEYFSETQRNKGNFPGRFSGRQFSNSRSEMNVSTLELGDSALYLCASSPGTGGFDEQFFGPGTRLTVL.

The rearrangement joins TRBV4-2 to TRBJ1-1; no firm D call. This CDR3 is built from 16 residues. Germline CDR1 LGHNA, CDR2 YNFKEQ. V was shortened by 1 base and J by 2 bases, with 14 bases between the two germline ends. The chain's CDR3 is CASSQAGFAGNTEAFF. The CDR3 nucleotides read TGTGCCAGCAGCCAAGCGGGGTTTGCGGGCAACACTGAAGCTTTCTTT.

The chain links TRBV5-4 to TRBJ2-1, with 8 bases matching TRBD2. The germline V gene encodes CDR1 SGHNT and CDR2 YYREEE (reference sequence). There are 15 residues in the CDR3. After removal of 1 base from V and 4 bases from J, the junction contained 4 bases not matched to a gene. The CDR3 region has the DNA TGTGCCAGCAGCTTGTCGGCTAGCGGGTACAATGAGCAGTTCTTC. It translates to CASSLSASGYNEQFF.

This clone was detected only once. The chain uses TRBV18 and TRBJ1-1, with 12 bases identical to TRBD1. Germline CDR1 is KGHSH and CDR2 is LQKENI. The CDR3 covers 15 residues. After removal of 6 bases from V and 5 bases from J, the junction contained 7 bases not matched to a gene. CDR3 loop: CASSQGQGARTEAFF. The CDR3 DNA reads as TGTGCCAGCTCTCAGGGACAGGGGGCTCGGACTGAAGCTTTCTTT.